These T cell receptor beta chains were read from a single sample in a study of graft-versus-host responses after intestinal transplantation. Data came from immunoSEQ multiplex PCR; TCRdb stores just in-frame clones and leaves some out. The data hold roughly 15,000 clones, with roughly 80% observed a single time. The sample here was ileum tissue, taken roughly 70 weeks after intestinal transplant. The receptors stem from a human patient who received an intestinal transplant, so some T cells may come from the graft donor. CDR3s include the opening cysteine and the closing phenylalanine or tryptophan. The order of the fields is clone size, D gene, J gene, V gene, CDR3 DNA, CDR3 protein. A D gene is named only where the DNA matches it firmly. A clone size is listed for some rows: how often the clone was seen (once, few, many), or a class if it is expanded.

few	.	TRBJ1-2	TRBV6-1	TGTGCCAGCAGTGAAGCGCTCTGGGGGCACTATGGCTACACCTTC	CASSEALWGHYGYTF
.	TRBD2	TRBJ2-1	TRBV27	TGTGCCAGCAAGGGACTAGCGGGCGTCAATGAGCAGTTCTTC	CASKGLAGVNEQFF
.	TRBD2	TRBJ2-3	TRBV2	TGTGCCAGCGCCGGGACTAGGGGCCCAGATACGCAGTATTTT	CASAGTRGPDTQYF
.	.	TRBJ2-4	TRBV19	TGTGCCAGTAGTCAGGCCAGGGCTCTAGCCAAAAACATTCAGTACTTC	CASSQARALAKNIQYF
.	.	TRBJ1-5	TRBV6-5	TGTGCCAGCAGGCCCGCGGGGGGGAATCAGCCCCAGCATTTT	CASRPAGGNQPQHF
.	.	TRBJ2-3	TRBV11-3	TGTGCCAGCAGCTTAGCGGAGCGGGATACGCAGTATTTT	CASSLAERDTQYF
.	.	TRBJ1-4	TRBV29-1	TGCAGCGTCCAGATGAACCCGACTAATGAAAAACTGTTTTTT	CSVQMNPTNEKLFF
.	TRBD2	TRBJ2-1	TRBV7-3	TGTGCCAGCAGCTTAGGGACTAGCGCAACAAGGGAGCAGTTCTTC	CASSLGTSATREQFF
.	.	TRBJ1-1	TRBV9	TGTGCCAGCAGCCCAGACACTGAAGCTTTCTTT	CASSPDTEAFF
.	.	TRBJ2-7	TRBV4-1	TGCGCCAGCAGCCACACGTCTGCTAACGAGCAGTACTTC	CASSHTSANEQYF
.	.	TRBJ2-1	TRBV19	TGTGCCACAGTAAGAGGGGATGAGCAGTTCTTC	CATVRGDEQFF
.	.	TRBJ2-7	TRBV5-1	TGCGCCAGCAGCTTGGTTGGGGGCCCCTTTAACGAGCAGTACTTC	CASSLVGGPFNEQYF
.	TRBD2	TRBJ2-5	TRBV4-3	TGCGCCAGCAGCCAAGATCTACTAGCGGGAGAGACCCAGTACTTC	CASSQDLLAGETQYF
.	.	TRBJ2-3	TRBV5-1	TGCGCCAGCAGCGTGGAGGGGGACCGGATAGATACGCAGTATTTT	CASSVEGDRIDTQYF
.	.	TRBJ2-2	TRBV7-6	TGTGCCAGCAGCTTCCCGGACACCGGGGAGCTGTTTTTT	CASSFPDTGELFF
.	.	TRBJ2-5	TRBV6-5	TGTGCCAGCAGTCCTGACATCCAGGGGACCCAGTACTTC	CASSPDIQGTQYF
once	.	TRBJ1-1	TRBV4-1	TGCGCCAGCAGCCATAAAGATGGGGCTCACACTGAAGCTTTCTTT	CASSHKDGAHTEAFF
.	TRBD2	TRBJ2-1	TRBV6-6	TGTGCCAGCAACGAGGGGAGGGCCTACAATGAGCAGTTCTTC	CASNEGRAYNEQFF
.	.	TRBJ1-1	TRBV11-2	TGTGCCAGCAGCTTGGGATCGGGGTTTGAAGCTTTCTTT	CASSLGSGFEAFF
.	.	TRBJ2-1	TRBV5-1	TGCGCCAGCAGCTCCCCATCCTGGTCTAGGTCCAATGAGCAGTTCTTC	CASSSPSWSRSNEQFF
once	TRBD2	TRBJ2-2	TRBV7-3	TGTGCCAGCAGCCCCGGGACTAGTCACGGGGAGCTGTTTTTT	CASSPGTSHGELFF
.	TRBD2	TRBJ2-7	TRBV15	TGTGCCACCAGCAGAGATAGCGGGGGAGGAAACGAGCAGTACTTC	CATSRDSGGGNEQYF
.	.	TRBJ2-6	TRBV19	TGTGCCAGTAAGGCTTTCCAGGGGCTTGGCTCTGGGGCCAACGTCCTGACTTTC	CASKAFQGLGSGANVLTF
once	.	TRBJ2-1	TRBV11-2	TGTGCCAGCACCCCGGGGAATGAGCAGTTCTTC	CASTPGNEQFF
.	.	TRBJ1-1	TRBV14	TGTGCCAGCAGCCAGGGCAGAAAAAGCGGAGCTTTCTTT	CASSQGRKSGAFF
.	.	TRBJ1-2	TRBV10-3	TGTGCCATCAGTGAGTCGGGAGGCTATGGCTACACCTTC	CAISESGGYGYTF
.	.	TRBJ1-1	TRBV10-3	TGTGCCATCAGTAATCCGGGACAGAACACTGAAGCTTTCTTT	CAISNPGQNTEAFF
.	TRBD1	TRBJ2-7	TRBV29-1	TGCAGCGTTGGCGACAGGGGATACGAGCAGTACTTC	CSVGDRGYEQYF
.	.	TRBJ2-1	TRBV4-1	TGCGCCAGCAGCCCACGGGGAGACAATGAGCAGTTCTTC	CASSPRGDNEQFF
.	TRBD1	TRBJ1-5	TRBV4-1	TGCGCCAGCAGCCAAGGGACAGGGACCAATCAGCCCCAGCATTTT	CASSQGTGTNQPQHF
.	TRBD2	TRBJ2-3	TRBV6-4	TGTGCCAGCAGCCCTAGCGGGGGGGCCCCAGATACGCAGTATTTT	CASSPSGGAPDTQYF
.	.	TRBJ1-6	TRBV6-6	TGTGCCAGCAACGAACAGCGGGACTATAATTCACCCCTCCACTTT	CASNEQRDYNSPLHF
.	.	TRBJ1-2	TRBV18	TGTGCCAGCTCACCGGAGCGGAACTATGGCTACACCTTC	CASSPERNYGYTF
once	.	TRBJ2-7	TRBV11-3	TGTGCCAGCAGCTTAGACGTCCTGGGCGGGGGCCCCCCCTACGAGCAGTACTTC	CASSLDVLGGGPPYEQYF
.	TRBD1	TRBJ2-1	TRBV9	TGTGCCAGCAGCGTATTAGGGACAGAGTACAATGAGCAGTTCTTC	CASSVLGTEYNEQFF